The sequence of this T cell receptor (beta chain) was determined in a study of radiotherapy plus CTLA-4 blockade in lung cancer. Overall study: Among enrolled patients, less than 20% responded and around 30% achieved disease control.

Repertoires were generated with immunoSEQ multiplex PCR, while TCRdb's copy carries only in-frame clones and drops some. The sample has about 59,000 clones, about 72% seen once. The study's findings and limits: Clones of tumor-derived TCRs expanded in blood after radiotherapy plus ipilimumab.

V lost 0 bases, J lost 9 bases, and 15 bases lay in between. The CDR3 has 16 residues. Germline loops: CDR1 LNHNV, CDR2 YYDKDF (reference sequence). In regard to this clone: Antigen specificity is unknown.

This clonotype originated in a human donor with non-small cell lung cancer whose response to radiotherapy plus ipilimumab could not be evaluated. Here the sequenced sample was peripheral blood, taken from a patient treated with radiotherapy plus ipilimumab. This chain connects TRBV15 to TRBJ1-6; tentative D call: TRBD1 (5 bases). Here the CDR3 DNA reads TGTGCCACCAGCAGAGATCTTCTGGACACTTCTTCACCCCTCCACTTT. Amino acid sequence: CATSRDLLDTSSPLHF.